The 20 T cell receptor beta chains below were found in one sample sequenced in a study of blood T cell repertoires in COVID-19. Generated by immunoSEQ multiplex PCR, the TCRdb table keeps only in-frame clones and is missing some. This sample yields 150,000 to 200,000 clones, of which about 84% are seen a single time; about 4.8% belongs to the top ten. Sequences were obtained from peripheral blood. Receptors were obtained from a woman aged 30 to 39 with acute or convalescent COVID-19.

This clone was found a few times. CDR3 sequence (DNA): TGTGCCAGCAGTCAACTAGCGGGAGGGCCACATGAGCAGTTCTTC. It codes for CASSQLAGGPHEQFF. The chain combines TRBV6-5 with TRBJ2-1, with 13 bases that match TRBD2. In germline, CDR1 is MNHEY, CDR2 SVGAGI. The V segment lost 5 bases and the J segment 8 bases; nucleotides outside the gene matches: 6. The CDR3 totals 15 residues.

The CDR3 DNA reads TGTGCCAGTAGTCCCCGTAAGGGGGAGACCCAGTACTTC. It encodes CASSPRKGETQYF. V is TRBV19 and J is TRBJ2-5, with D possibly being TRBD1 (5 bases). Per the germline V gene, CDR1 is LNHDA and CDR2 is SQIVND (reference sequence). V lost 5 bases to trimming and J lost 5 bases, with 12 bases between them. The CDR3 spans 13 residues.

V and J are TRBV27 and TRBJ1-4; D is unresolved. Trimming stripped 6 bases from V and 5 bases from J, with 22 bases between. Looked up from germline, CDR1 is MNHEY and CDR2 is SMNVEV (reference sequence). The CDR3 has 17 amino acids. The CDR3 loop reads CASSRNTHGSRNEKLFF. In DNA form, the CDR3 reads TGTGCCAGCAGCCGCAATACCCACGGGAGCCGAAATGAAAAACTGTTTTTT.

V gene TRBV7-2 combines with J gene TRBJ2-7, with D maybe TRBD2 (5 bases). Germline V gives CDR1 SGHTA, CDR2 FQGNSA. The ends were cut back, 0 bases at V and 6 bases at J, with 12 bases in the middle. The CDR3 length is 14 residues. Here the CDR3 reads CASSLAGLAPEQYF. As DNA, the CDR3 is TGTGCCAGCAGCTTAGCGGGCCTAGCCCCCGAGCAGTACTTC.

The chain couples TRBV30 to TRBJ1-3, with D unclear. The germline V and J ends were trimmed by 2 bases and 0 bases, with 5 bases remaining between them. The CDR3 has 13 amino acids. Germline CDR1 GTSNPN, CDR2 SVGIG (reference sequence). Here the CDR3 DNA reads TGTGCCTGGAGTCTAAACTCTGGAAACACCATATATTTT. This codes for CAWSLNSGNTIYF. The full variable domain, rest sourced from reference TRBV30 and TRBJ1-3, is SQTIHQWPATLVQPVGSPLSLECTVEGTSNPNLYWYRQAAGRGLQLLFYSVGIGQISSEVPQNLSASRPQDRQFILSSKKLLLSDSGFYLCAWSLNSGNTIYFGEGSWLTVV.

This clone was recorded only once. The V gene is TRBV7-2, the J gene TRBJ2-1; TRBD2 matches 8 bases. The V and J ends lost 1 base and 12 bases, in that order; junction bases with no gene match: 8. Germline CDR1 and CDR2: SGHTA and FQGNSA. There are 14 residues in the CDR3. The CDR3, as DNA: TGTGCCAGCAGCTTAGTGAGCGGGAGAAATTCGCAGTTCTTC. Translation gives CASSLVSGRNSQFF. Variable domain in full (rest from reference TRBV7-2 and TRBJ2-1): GAGVSQSPSNKVTEKGKDVELRCDPISGHTALYWYRQSLGQGLEFLIYFQGNSAPDKSGLPSDRFSAERTGGSVSTLTIQRTQQEDSAVYLCASSLVSGRNSQFFGPGTRLTVL.

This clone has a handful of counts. This chain's CDR3 is CASSLERTGLLSGTEAFF. Here the CDR3 DNA reads TGTGCCAGCAGCTTAGAGCGGACAGGCCTCCTCTCGGGTACTGAAGCTTTCTTT. The chain couples TRBV11-2 to TRBJ1-1; 7 bases map to TRBD1. CDR1 and CDR2 from the germline V gene are SGHAT and FQNNGV. This CDR3 has 18 amino acids. With V trimmed by 0 bases and J by 5 bases, 15 bases remained unmatched.

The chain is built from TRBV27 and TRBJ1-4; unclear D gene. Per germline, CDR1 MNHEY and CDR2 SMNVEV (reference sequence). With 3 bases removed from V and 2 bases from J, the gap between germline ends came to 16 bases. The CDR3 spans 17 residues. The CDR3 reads CASSFGSSSRTNEKLFF. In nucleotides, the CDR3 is TGTGCCAGCAGTTTTGGGAGCTCGAGTAGGACTAATGAAAAACTGTTTTTT.

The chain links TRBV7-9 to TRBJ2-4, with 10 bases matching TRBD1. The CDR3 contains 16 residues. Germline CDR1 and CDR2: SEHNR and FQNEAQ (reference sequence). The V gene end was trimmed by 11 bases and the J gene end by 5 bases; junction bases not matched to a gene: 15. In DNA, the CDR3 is TGTGCCTGCCAGAGAGGGGACAGGGGTGAGCAAAACATTCAGTACTTC. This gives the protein CACQRGDRGEQNIQYF. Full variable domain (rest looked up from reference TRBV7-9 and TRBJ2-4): DTGVSQNPRHKITKRGQNVTFRCDPISEHNRLYWYRQTLGQGPEFLTYFQNEAQLEKSRLLSDRFSAERPKGSFSTLEIQRTEQGDSAMYLCACQRGDRGEQNIQYFGAGTRLSVL.

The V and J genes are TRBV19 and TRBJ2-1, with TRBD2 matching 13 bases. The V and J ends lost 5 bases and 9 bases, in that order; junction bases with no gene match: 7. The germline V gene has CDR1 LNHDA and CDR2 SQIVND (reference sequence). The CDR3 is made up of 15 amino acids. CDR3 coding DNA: TGTGCCAGTAGTGCCCGACTAGCGGGAGGAGTTGAGCAGTTCTTC. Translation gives CASSARLAGGVEQFF.

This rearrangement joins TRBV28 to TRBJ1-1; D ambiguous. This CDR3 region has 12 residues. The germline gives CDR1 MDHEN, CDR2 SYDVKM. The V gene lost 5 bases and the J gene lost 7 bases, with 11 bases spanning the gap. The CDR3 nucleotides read TGTGCCAGCAGTCCCCGTTACAGTGAAGCTTTCTTT. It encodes CASSPRYSEAFF.

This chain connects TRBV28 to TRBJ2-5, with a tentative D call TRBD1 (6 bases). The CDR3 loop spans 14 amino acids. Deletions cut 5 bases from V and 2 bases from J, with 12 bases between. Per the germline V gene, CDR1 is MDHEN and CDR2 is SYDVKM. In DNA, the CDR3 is TGTGCCAGCAGTCCAGGGACATTACAAGAGACCCAGTACTTC. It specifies CASSPGTLQETQYF.

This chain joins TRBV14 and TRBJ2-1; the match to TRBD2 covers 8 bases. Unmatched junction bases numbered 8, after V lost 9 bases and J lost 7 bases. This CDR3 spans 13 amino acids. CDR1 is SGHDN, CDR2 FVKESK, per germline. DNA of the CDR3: TGTGCCAGAATACGGGAGGGCCATAATGAGCAGTTCTTC. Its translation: CARIREGHNEQFF.

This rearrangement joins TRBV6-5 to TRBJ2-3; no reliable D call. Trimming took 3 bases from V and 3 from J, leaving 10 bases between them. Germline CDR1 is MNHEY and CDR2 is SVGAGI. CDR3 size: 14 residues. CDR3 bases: TGTGCCAGCAGTTATACCACACAGACAGATACGCAGTATTTT. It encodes CASSYTTQTDTQYF.

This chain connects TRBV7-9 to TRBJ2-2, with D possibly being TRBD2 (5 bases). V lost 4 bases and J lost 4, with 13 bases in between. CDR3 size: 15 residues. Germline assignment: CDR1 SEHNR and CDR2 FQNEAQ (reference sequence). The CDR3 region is CASSSPGTSTGELFF. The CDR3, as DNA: TGTGCCAGCAGCTCACCGGGAACCTCCACCGGGGAGCTGTTTTTT.

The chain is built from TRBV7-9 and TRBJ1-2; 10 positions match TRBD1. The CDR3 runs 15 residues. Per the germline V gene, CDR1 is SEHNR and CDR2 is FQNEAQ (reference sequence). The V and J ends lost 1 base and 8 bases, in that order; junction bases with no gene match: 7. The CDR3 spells CASSLGTGTGEGYTF. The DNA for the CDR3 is TGTGCCAGCAGCTTAGGGACCGGGACAGGGGAAGGCTACACCTTC. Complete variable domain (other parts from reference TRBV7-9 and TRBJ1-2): DTGVSQNPRHKITKRGQNVTFRCDPISEHNRLYWYRQTLGQGPEFLTYFQNEAQLEKSRLLSDRFSAERPKGSFSTLEIQRTEQGDSAMYLCASSLGTGTGEGYTFGSGTRLTVV.

Here the CDR3 reads CASSRGQGWTEAFF. CDR3 DNA: TGTGCCAGCTCACGCGGACAGGGATGGACTGAAGCTTTCTTT. This chain links TRBV18 with TRBJ1-1, with 8 bases that match TRBD1. Germline V gene data show CDR1 as KGHSH and CDR2 as LQKENI. Trimming removed 4 bases from V and 5 bases from J; junction bases left unmatched: 6. There are 14 residues in the CDR3.

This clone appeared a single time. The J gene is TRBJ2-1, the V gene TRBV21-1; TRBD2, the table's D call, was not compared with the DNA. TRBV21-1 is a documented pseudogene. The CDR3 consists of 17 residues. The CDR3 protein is CASSKLWWGLFYNEQFF. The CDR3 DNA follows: TGTGCCAGCAGCAAATTATGGTGGGGACTATTCTACAATGAGCAGTTCTTC.

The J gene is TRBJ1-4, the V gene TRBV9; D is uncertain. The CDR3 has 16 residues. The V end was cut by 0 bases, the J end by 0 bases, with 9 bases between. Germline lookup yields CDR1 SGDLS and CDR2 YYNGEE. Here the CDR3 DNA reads TGTGCCAGCAGCGTAGTCCCTACGACAACTAATGAAAAACTGTTTTTT. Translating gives CASSVVPTTTNEKLFF.

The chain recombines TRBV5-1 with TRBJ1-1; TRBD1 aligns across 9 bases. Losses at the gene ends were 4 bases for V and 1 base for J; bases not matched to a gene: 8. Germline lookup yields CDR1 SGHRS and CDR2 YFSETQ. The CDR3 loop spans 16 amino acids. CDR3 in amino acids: CASSQGTGWKNTEAFF. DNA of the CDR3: TGCGCCAGCAGCCAGGGGACAGGGTGGAAGAACACTGAAGCTTTCTTT.